This TCR beta chain was sequenced for a study of T-cell memory formation after mild COVID-19. Overall study findings and caveats: CD4+ contracting clones were mainly CM and EM; CD8+ ones, EMRA.

This clonotype was detected a few times. Antigen: not known. Via MiXCR, TCRdb re-called the 5' RACE reads, giving one row per CDR3 protein. The table lists about 340,000 distinct CDR3 sequences, around 21% of them singletons. The V gene's germline CDR1 is SEHNR and CDR2 FQNEAQ (reference sequence). The CDR3 covers 13 residues. V lost 7 bases, J lost 8 bases, and 17 bases lay in between. The origin of this receptor is an adult woman who had mild COVID-19 (a few samples of this study predate the infection). Cell type and time point are not known. The sample was PBMCs or a T cell subset sorted from them (not recorded which). The chain uses TRBV7-9 and TRBJ1-2, with D maybe TRBD1 (6 bases). The CDR3 DNA is TGTGCCAGCACCCCTTTTCAGGGGTTCGGCTACACCTTC. Translating gives CASTPFQGFGYTF.